The 30 T cell receptor beta chains below were found in one sample sequenced in a study of post-analysis software for immune sequencing data. Findings and caveats of the study: Controls had lower frequencies than patients of about 5 TRBV segments, which included TRBV5-6, TRBV5-1 and TRBV20-1.

cDNA libraries for TCR beta contained unique molecular identifiers. TCRdb re-called the PCR reads with MiXCR, one entry per CDR3 protein. The table records 650,000 to 900,000 distinct CDR3 sequences, 46% of them present only once. Antigens for these TCRs are unknown. The sequenced sample consisted of blood. The receptors shown here come from a girl under 18 with multiple sclerosis.

This clonotype was seen more than once but under ten times. This chain links TRBV12-3 or TRBV12-4 with TRBJ2-6, with D perhaps being TRBD1 or TRBD2 (5 bases each). V lost 4 bases, J lost 0 bases, and 10 bases lay in between. The CDR3 runs 16 residues. The CDR3 here is CASSSGTVSGANVLTF. The CDR3 DNA follows: TGTGCCAGCAGTTCTGGGACGGTCTCTGGGGCCAACGTCCTGACTTTC.

This chain links TRBV20-1 with TRBJ2-1; 14 bases agree with TRBD2. The germline gives CDR1 DFQATT, CDR2 SNEGSKA (reference sequence). V lost 3 bases to trimming and J lost 8 bases; unmatched junction nucleotides: 6. The CDR3 sequence is 15 residues long. The CDR3 region has the DNA TGCAGTGCTAGGGGGGGACTAGCGGGAGTCTATGAGCAGTTCTTC. This translates into CSARGGLAGVYEQFF.

The V and J genes are TRBV2 and TRBJ2-1, with 14 bases fitting TRBD2. CDR3 length: 17 amino acids. With V trimmed by 10 bases and J by 4 bases, 12 bases remained unmatched. Germline V gives CDR1 SNHLY, CDR2 FYNNEI. CDR3 DNA: TGTGCCATGACGGGACTAGCGGGAGAAGTAGGATACAATGAGCAGTTCTTC. This codes for CAMTGLAGEVGYNEQFF.

This clonotype was recorded a few times. DNA of the CDR3: TGTGCCAGCAGTTTACAGGGGGTGGGGGCCAACGTCCTGACTTTC. Translating it yields CASSLQGVGANVLTF. The chain joins TRBV12-3 or TRBV12-4 to TRBJ2-6; 7 bases map to TRBD1. J was trimmed by 4 bases and V by 2 bases; bases with no gene match: 2. This CDR3 has 15 residues.

About this clonotype: The junction differs from germline at one of its ends, possibly a read error. This rearrangement joins TRBV7-9 to TRBJ2-6, with D perhaps matching TRBD1 (6 bases). Germline CDR1 is SEHNR and CDR2 is FQNEAQ (reference sequence). The CDR3 has 18 residues. Written as DNA, the CDR3 is TGTGCCAGCAGCCCTGGTCATACAGGGAGCTCTGGGGCCAACATCCTGACTTTC. Encoded protein: CASSPGHTGSSGANILTF. Filled out from reference TRBV7-9 and TRBJ2-6, the complete variable domain reads DTGVSQNPRHKITKRGQNVTFRCDPISEHNRLYWYRQTLGQGPEFLTYFQNEAQLEKSRLLSDRFSAERPKGSFSTLEIQRTEQGDSAMYLCASSPGHTGSSGANILTFGAGSRLTVL.

The V gene is TRBV7-9, the J gene TRBJ2-3, with 10 positions matching TRBD2. CDR3 length: 19 amino acids. The ends lost 2 bases at V and 0 bases at J; junction bases unmatched: 11. Germline CDR1 is SEHNR and CDR2 is FQNEAQ (reference sequence). The CDR3 sequence is CASSLFFRVTSGSTDTQYF. CDR3 sequence (DNA): TGTGCCAGCAGCTTATTCTTTCGGGTGACTAGCGGGAGCACAGATACGCAGTATTTT.

This clonotype was counted a few times. The rearrangement joins TRBV24-1 to TRBJ2-7; perhaps TRBD1 as D (5 bases). Judging by the DNA end, TRBJ2-5 fits better; the J call may be wrong. The CDR3 totals 13 residues. Germline-derived CDR1 and CDR2 are KGHDR and SFDVKD. DNA for the CDR3: TGTGCCACCAGTGACGGGTCGGACAAGACCCAGTACTTC. Its translation: CATSDGSDKTQYF.

This clonotype was observed a handful of times. The V and J genes are TRBV20-1 and TRBJ2-1, with D unclear. Trimming shortened V by 4 bases and J by 9 bases, and 7 bases separated the two germline ends. Germline V lookup: CDR1 DFQATT, CDR2 SNEGSKA (reference sequence). This CDR3 comprises 10 residues. This CDR3 reads CSATLSEQFF. The CDR3 DNA reads as TGCAGTGCTACGCTGAGTGAGCAGTTCTTC.

This chain connects TRBV3-1 to TRBJ1-5; D remains ambiguous. Between the trimmed V and J ends, which lost 1 base and 3 bases, there was a span of 7 bases. This CDR3 spans 14 amino acids. Germline V gene sequence: CDR1 LGHDT, CDR2 YNNKEL (reference sequence). CDR3 nucleotide sequence: TGTGCCAGCAGCCAAGGACCGATCAATCAGCCCCAGCATTTT. Translation: CASSQGPINQPQHF. The full variable domain, completed using reference TRBV3-1 and TRBJ1-5, is DTAVSQTPKYLVTQMGNDKSIKCEQNLGHDTMYWYKQDSKKFLKIMFSYNNKELIINETVPNRFSPKSPDKAHLNLHINSLELGDSAVYFCASSQGPINQPQHFGDGTRLSIL.

The CDR3 bases are TGTGCCAGCAGCTTCCAGGGAGTCTACAATGAGCAGTTCTTC. Translating gives CASSFQGVYNEQFF. The V gene is TRBV11-2, the J gene TRBJ2-1; D may correspond to TRBD1 or TRBD2 (5 bases each). CDR1 and CDR2 (germline): SGHAT, FQNNGV. The CDR3 spans 14 residues. V lost 3 bases, J lost 3 bases, and 9 bases lay in between.

As regards this clonotype: It is unclear where the CDR3 begins or ends on the DNA, so no DNA is shown, and the CDR3 is as TCRdb lists it. V usage is TRBV12-3 or TRBV12-4 and J usage is TRBJ2-7. The length of the CDR3 is 14 amino acids, counting both ends. The CDR3: CASSSSAENYEQYF.

V gene TRBV18 combines with J gene TRBJ1-1; 8 positions match TRBD1. V lost 2 bases to trimming and J lost 1 base; unmatched junction nucleotides: 6. The CDR3 sequence is 16 residues long. Germline V lookup: CDR1 KGHSH, CDR2 LQKENI. The chain's CDR3 is CASSPVQGAANTEAFF. The CDR3 DNA sequence: TGTGCCAGCTCACCAGTGCAGGGGGCGGCGAACACTGAAGCTTTCTTT.

This chain joins TRBV7-3 and TRBJ2-4; TRBD2 agrees at 12 bases. Germline CDR1 and CDR2: SGHTA and FQGTGA. With 4 bases clipped from V and 0 bases from J, the junction kept 1 base outside the gene matches. This CDR3 comprises 16 residues. CDR3 DNA sequence: TGTGCCAGCAGCTCGGGACTAGCGGGAGCCAAAAACATTCAGTACTTC. Its translation is CASSSGLAGAKNIQYF. The full variable domain, with the rest looked up from reference TRBV7-3 and TRBJ2-4, is GAGVSQTPSNKVTEKGKYVELRCDPISGHTALYWYRQSLGQGPEFLIYFQGTGAADDSGLPNDRFFAVRPEGSVSTLKIQRTERGDSAVYLCASSSGLAGAKNIQYFGAGTRLSVL.

The chain joins TRBV27 to TRBJ1-1; possibly TRBD1 for D (5 bases). Germline V gene data show CDR1 as MNHEY and CDR2 as SMNVEV (reference sequence). The V and J ends lost 3 bases and 5 bases respectively, with 13 bases between them. The CDR3 has 14 amino acids. The CDR3 region is CASSFLGRGTEAFF. DNA for the CDR3: TGTGCCAGCAGTTTTCTGGGGCGCGGGACTGAAGCTTTCTTT.

The V call is TRBV6-6, the J call TRBJ1-2; D possibly corresponds to TRBD1 (6 bases). The CDR3 extends over 13 amino acids. The germline gives CDR1 MNHNY, CDR2 SVGAGI (reference sequence). The V and J ends lost 5 bases and 6 bases respectively, with 13 bases between them. The CDR3 loop reads CASSDRPGNGYTF. As DNA, the CDR3 is TGTGCCAGCAGTGACAGGCCAGGCAATGGCTACACCTTC.

This clonotype has only a few counts. The chain couples TRBV4-2 to TRBJ2-5, with 7 bases identical to TRBD1. V was pared by 8 bases and J by 1 base, with 10 bases of the junction left unmatched. Germline V CDR1 and CDR2: LGHNA, YNFKEQ. The CDR3 totals 15 residues. Written as DNA, the CDR3 is TGTGCCAGCGCCCCCCAGGGGGAGTCCCAAGAGACCCAGTACTTC. It is translated as CASAPQGESQETQYF.

The chain links TRBV27 to TRBJ1-4; TRBD1 agrees at 10 bases. CDR3 size: 16 residues. J lost 8 bases, V lost 4 bases, and 10 bases had no gene match. CDR1 and CDR2 (germline): MNHEY, SMNVEV (reference sequence). This chain's CDR3 is CASSSLDRGRGEKLFF. The DNA for the CDR3 is TGTGCCAGCAGTTCGCTCGACAGGGGGCGAGGGGAAAAACTGTTTTTT.

V gene TRBV6-5 combines with J gene TRBJ1-1; unclear D gene. V lost 3 bases and J 3 bases, leaving 20 bases between the germline ends. The CDR3 totals 17 residues. Germline CDR1 MNHEY, CDR2 SVGAGI. This chain's CDR3 is CASSYAPLLRGYTEAFF. The CDR3 region has the DNA TGTGCCAGCAGTTATGCCCCCCTTTTAAGAGGGTACACTGAAGCTTTCTTT.

The chain is built from TRBV5-1 and TRBJ2-1; a weak D match, TRBD1 (6 bases). The CDR3 contains 15 residues. Germline V gene sequence: CDR1 SGHRS, CDR2 YFSETQ. The V end was cut by 2 bases, the J end by 2 bases, with 11 bases between. CDR3 protein: CASSFTGTAYNEQFF. CDR3 bases: TGCGCCAGCAGCTTCACAGGGACGGCCTACAATGAGCAGTTCTTC.

This sequence joins TRBV5-1 and TRBJ2-1, with D perhaps being TRBD1 or TRBD2 (5 bases each). The CDR3 sequence is 15 residues long. The V end lost 0 bases, the J end lost 6 bases, and 13 bases lay between the germline ends. Germline-derived CDR1 and CDR2 are SGHRS and YFSETQ. This chain's CDR3 is CASSLAGPSGNEQFF. The CDR3, as DNA: TGCGCCAGCAGCTTGGCGGGACCCTCGGGCAATGAGCAGTTCTTC.

This clonotype occurred a few times. This sequence joins TRBV11-2 and TRBJ2-5, with 7 bases lining up with TRBD1. From germline, CDR1 is SGHAT and CDR2 FQNNGV. V gave up 7 bases and J gave up 4 bases; unmatched junction bases: 6. CDR3 length equals 13 residues. The DNA for the CDR3 is TGTGCCAGCAACACAGGGGATTCAGAGACCCAGTACTTC. Its translation: CASNTGDSETQYF.

This clonotype occurred a few times. This sequence joins TRBV7-9 and TRBJ2-1; D not resolved. The V gene lost 4 bases and the J gene lost 5 bases, with 6 bases spanning the gap. The CDR3 extends over 12 amino acids. Germline CDR1 is SEHNR and CDR2 is FQNEAQ (reference sequence). CDR3 in DNA: TGTGCCAGCAGCTGGTTTAACAATGAGCAGTTCTTC. This translates into CASSWFNNEQFF.

This chain uses TRBV6-1 with TRBJ2-7; possibly TRBD2 for D (5 bases). Germline CDR1 is MNHNS and CDR2 is SASEGT. This CDR3 has 13 residues. The germline V and J ends were trimmed by 0 bases and 5 bases, with 8 bases remaining between them. The CDR3 loop reads CASSEATGNEQYF. CDR3 DNA: TGTGCCAGCAGTGAAGCGACGGGGAACGAGCAGTACTTC.

This clonotype has just a few counts. V and J are TRBV12-3 or TRBV12-4 and TRBJ2-1; TRBD2 matches at 9 bases. The CDR3 runs 15 residues. V lost 6 bases, J lost 4 bases, and 7 bases stayed unmatched. CDR3 sequence (DNA): TGTGCCAGCAGGTTGACTAGCGGACTGTACAATGAGCAGTTCTTC. It specifies CASRLTSGLYNEQFF.

This chain links TRBV11-2 with TRBJ2-1; 8 nucleotides line up with TRBD2. CDR1 SGHAT and CDR2 FQNNGV come from the germline V gene. This CDR3 spans 15 amino acids. The V gene end was trimmed by 2 bases and the J gene end by 8 bases; junction bases not matched to a gene: 8. CDR3: CASSLLGLAPYEQFF. The CDR3 DNA reads TGTGCCAGCAGCTTACTTGGACTAGCTCCATATGAGCAGTTCTTC.

This clonotype was seen only once. The chain links TRBV18 to TRBJ1-2; maybe TRBD1 (5 bases). CDR1 and CDR2 from the germline V gene are KGHSH and LQKENI. V was trimmed by 3 bases and J by 10 bases, leaving 18 bases between them. This CDR3 has 14 residues. The CDR3, as DNA: TGTGCCAGCTCACCCAACCGGGACCGGCTTGACTACACCTTC. Its translation is CASSPNRDRLDYTF. Supplemented by reference TRBV18 and TRBJ1-2, the full variable domain reads NAGVMQNPRHLVRRRGQEARLRCSPMKGHSHVYWYRQLPEEGLKFMVYLQKENIIDESGMPKERFSAEFPKEGPSILRIQQVVRGDSAAYFCASSPNRDRLDYTFGSGTRLTVV.

The V call is TRBV5-5, the J call TRBJ2-7, with a possible D match to TRBD2 (6 bases). Trimming removed 3 bases at V and 3 bases at J, with 28 bases between. The CDR3 sequence is 19 residues long. Germline V gene lookup returns CDR1 SGHKS and CDR2 YYEKEE (reference sequence). CDR3 DNA: TGTGCCAGCAGCTGGGTGACTAGGTTGCGCACTCCCTCCATCTACGAGCAGTACTTC. Its protein is CASSWVTRLRTPSIYEQYF.

This chain joins TRBV4-1 and TRBJ2-1; D perhaps matches TRBD1 (7 bases). The germline gives CDR1 MGHRA, CDR2 YSYEKL. The CDR3 is 15 amino acids. V was trimmed by 0 bases and J by 8 bases, leaving 14 bases between them. CDR3 nucleotide sequence: TGCGCCAGCAGCCAAGAATGGCAGGGGGGCGATGAGCAGTTCTTC. Its protein is CASSQEWQGGDEQFF.

The rearrangement uses TRBV12-3 or TRBV12-4 and TRBJ2-3; weak D call: TRBD1 (6 bases). Trimming removed 5 bases at V and 10 bases at J, with 10 bases between. CDR3 length: 11 amino acids. The CDR3 here is CASSPGDPQYF. CDR3 nucleotide sequence: TGTGCCAGCAGTCCAGGGGATCCGCAGTATTTT.

This clonotype was seen just once. The chain has TRBV27 and TRBJ2-7, with 7 bases that match TRBD2. V lost 8 bases, J lost 2 bases, and 3 bases stayed unmatched. CDR3 length equals 12 residues. Per germline, CDR1 MNHEY and CDR2 SMNVEV (reference sequence). CDR3 sequence (DNA): TGTGCCAGCTGGGGAGGGCCCTACGAGCAGTACTTC. It is translated as CASWGGPYEQYF.